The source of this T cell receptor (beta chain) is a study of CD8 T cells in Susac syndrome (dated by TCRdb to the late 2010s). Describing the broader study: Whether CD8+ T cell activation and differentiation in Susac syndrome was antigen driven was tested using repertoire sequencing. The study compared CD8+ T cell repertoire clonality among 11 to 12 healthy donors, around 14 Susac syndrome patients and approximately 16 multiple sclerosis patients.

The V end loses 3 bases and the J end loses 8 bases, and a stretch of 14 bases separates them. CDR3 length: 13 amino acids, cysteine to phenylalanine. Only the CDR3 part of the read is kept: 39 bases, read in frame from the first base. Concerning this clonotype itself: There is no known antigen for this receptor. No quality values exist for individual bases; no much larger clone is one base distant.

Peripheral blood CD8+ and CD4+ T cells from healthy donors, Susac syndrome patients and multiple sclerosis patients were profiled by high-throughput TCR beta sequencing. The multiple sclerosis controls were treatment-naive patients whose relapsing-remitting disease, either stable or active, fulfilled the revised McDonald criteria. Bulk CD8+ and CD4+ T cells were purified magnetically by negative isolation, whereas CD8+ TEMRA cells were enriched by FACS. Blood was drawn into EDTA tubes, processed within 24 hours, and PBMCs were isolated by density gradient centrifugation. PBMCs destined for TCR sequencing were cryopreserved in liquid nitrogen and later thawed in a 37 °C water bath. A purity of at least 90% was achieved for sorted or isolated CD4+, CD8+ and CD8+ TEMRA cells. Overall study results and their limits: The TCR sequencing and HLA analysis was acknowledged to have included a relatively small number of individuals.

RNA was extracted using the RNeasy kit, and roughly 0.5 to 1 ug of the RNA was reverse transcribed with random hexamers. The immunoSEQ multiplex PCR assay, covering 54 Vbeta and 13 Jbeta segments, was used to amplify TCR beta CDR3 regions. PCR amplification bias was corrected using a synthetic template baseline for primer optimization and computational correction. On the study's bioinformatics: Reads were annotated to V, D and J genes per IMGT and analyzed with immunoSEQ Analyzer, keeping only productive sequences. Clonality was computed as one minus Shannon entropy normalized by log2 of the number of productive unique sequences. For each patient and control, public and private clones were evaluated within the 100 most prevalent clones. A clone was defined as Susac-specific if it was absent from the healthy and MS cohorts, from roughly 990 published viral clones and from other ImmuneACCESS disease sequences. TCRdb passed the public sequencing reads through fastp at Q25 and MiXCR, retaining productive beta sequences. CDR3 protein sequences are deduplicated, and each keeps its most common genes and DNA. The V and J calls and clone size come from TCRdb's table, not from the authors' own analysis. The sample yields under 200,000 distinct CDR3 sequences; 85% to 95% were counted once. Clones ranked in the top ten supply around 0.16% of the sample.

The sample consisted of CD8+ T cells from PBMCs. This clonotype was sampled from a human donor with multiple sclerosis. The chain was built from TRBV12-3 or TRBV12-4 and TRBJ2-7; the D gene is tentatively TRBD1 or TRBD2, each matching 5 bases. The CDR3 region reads CASSFGVRGQQYF. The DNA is TGTGCCAGCAGTTTCGGGGTAAGGGGTCAGCAGTACTTC.